Following are 15 T cell receptor beta chains from one sample sequenced in a study of OX40 agonist ivuxolimab in advanced cancers. Sequencing was performed with immunoSEQ multiplex PCR; in TCRdb, only in-frame clones are kept and a portion is missing. The sample has around 150,000 clones; 93% are singletons. Sequencing was performed on CD4+ or CD8+ T cells sorted from blood, taken in a trial of the OX40 agonist ivuxolimab. Receptor source: an adult with an advanced solid tumor such as melanoma, head and neck, liver or kidney cancer.

The genes are TRBV5-8 and TRBJ2-2; D may be TRBD1 or TRBD2 (5 bases each). The CDR3 length is 15 residues. Germline V gene data show CDR1 as SGHTS and CDR2 as YDEGEE. V was trimmed by 4 bases and J by 1 base, leaving 11 bases between them. The chain's CDR3 is CASSRDVRNTGELFF. CDR3 DNA: TGTGCCAGCAGCAGGGACGTTCGGAACACCGGGGAGCTGTTTTTT.

The chain recombines TRBV7-8 with TRBJ1-3; D ambiguous. The germline V gene encodes CDR1 SGHVS and CDR2 FQNEAQ. CDR3 size: 15 residues. Trimming cost V 3 bases and J 0 bases, with 9 bases left between them. CDR3 nucleotides: TGTGCCAGCAGCTTTTACATCACCTCTGGAAACACCATATATTTT. This sequence encodes CASSFYITSGNTIYF. The complete variable domain, with remaining parts taken from reference TRBV7-8 and TRBJ1-3, reads GAGVSQSPRYKVAKRGQDVALRCDPISGHVSLFWYQQALGQGPEFLTYFQNEAQLDKSGLPSDRFFAERPEGSVSTLKIQRTQQEDSAVYLCASSFYITSGNTIYFGEGSWLTVV.

This chain links TRBV5-5 with TRBJ2-3; 10 nucleotides align to TRBD1. This CDR3 region has 15 residues. The germline V gene has CDR1 SGHKS and CDR2 YYEKEE (reference sequence). The ends lost 0 bases at V and 4 bases at J; junction bases unmatched: 2. Written as DNA, the CDR3 is TGTGCCAGCAGCTTGGCGGGACAGGGGCCAGATACGCAGTATTTT. It specifies CASSLAGQGPDTQYF.

This chain connects TRBV7-9 to TRBJ1-3; D unclear. CDR1 is SEHNR and CDR2 is FQNEAQ in the germline V gene (reference sequence). This CDR3 has 17 amino acids. V lost 5 bases, J lost 0 bases, and 17 bases lay in between. CDR3 coding DNA: TGTGCCAGCAGCCTCCGAAACACACCTAACTCTGGAAACACCATATATTTT. Its protein is CASSLRNTPNSGNTIYF.

The chain employs TRBV5-4 and TRBJ2-2; D is undetermined. V was clipped by 2 bases and J by 7 bases, with 6 bases between them. The CDR3 consists of 12 residues. The germline CDR1 and CDR2 sequences are SGHNT and YYREEE (reference sequence). The CDR3 DNA reads TGTGCCAGCAGCTTAGTGAGCGGGGAGCTGTTTTTT. Residues: CASSLVSGELFF.

V is TRBV7-9 and J is TRBJ1-2; D unresolved. The V end was cut by 1 base, the J end by 7 bases, with 7 bases between. CDR1 is SEHNR, CDR2 FQNEAQ, per germline (reference sequence). The CDR3 has 12 amino acids. CDR3 coding DNA: TGTGCCAGCAGCTTAGTTACATCTGGCTACACCTTC. This gives the protein CASSLVTSGYTF. Full variable domain (remainder filled in from reference TRBV7-9 and TRBJ1-2): DTGVSQNPRHKITKRGQNVTFRCDPISEHNRLYWYRQTLGQGPEFLTYFQNEAQLEKSRLLSDRFSAERPKGSFSTLEIQRTEQGDSAMYLCASSLVTSGYTFGSGTRLTVV.

This clone appeared once. The gene calls are TRBV18 and TRBJ1-1, with 7 positions matching TRBD1. The germline V gene encodes CDR1 KGHSH and CDR2 LQKENI. CDR3 size: 14 residues. Trimming removed 3 bases from V and 2 bases from J; junction bases left unmatched: 3. The CDR3 loop reads CASSPGQSNTEAFF. The CDR3 nucleotides are TGTGCCAGCTCACCGGGACAGTCAAACACTGAAGCTTTCTTT.

The chain carries TRBV4-3 and TRBJ2-7; 7 bases fit TRBD1. V shed 6 bases, J shed 4 bases, and the junction held 6 bases outside the gene matches. This CDR3 is 13 amino acids long. Germline CDR1 is LGHNA and CDR2 is YSLEER. The chain's CDR3 is CASSIDRVYEQYF. DNA of the CDR3: TGCGCCAGCAGTATCGACAGGGTGTACGAGCAGTACTTC.

The J gene is TRBJ2-7, the V gene TRBV7-2; 11 nucleotides match TRBD2. From germline, CDR1 is SGHTA and CDR2 FQGNSA. V shed 5 bases, J shed 7 bases, and the junction held 22 bases outside the gene matches. The length of the CDR3 is 19 residues. The CDR3 spells CASSLTGTSGRGPLWEQYF. The CDR3 nucleotides read TGTGCCAGCAGCCTGACCGGGACTAGCGGCCGGGGCCCGCTGTGGGAGCAGTACTTC.

The V and J genes are TRBV18 and TRBJ2-6, with D possibly being TRBD2 (6 bases). The CDR3 spans 17 residues. Germline lookup yields CDR1 KGHSH and CDR2 LQKENI. Trimming shortened V by 0 bases and J by 0 bases, and 9 bases separated the two germline ends. The DNA for the CDR3 is TGTGCCAGCTCACCACCACGGGGGAGCTCTGGGGCCAACGTCCTGACTTTC. Amino acid sequence: CASSPPRGSSGANVLTF. Together with reference TRBV18 and TRBJ2-6, the CDR3 gives the full variable domain: NAGVMQNPRHLVRRRGQEARLRCSPMKGHSHVYWYRQLPEEGLKFMVYLQKENIIDESGMPKERFSAEFPKEGPSILRIQQVVRGDSAAYFCASSPPRGSSGANVLTFGAGSRLTVL.

The CDR3 sequence is CASSTMTAAVEGYTF. The CDR3 DNA sequence: TGTGCCAGCAGCACTATGACCGCAGCAGTAGAAGGCTACACCTTC. The chain links TRBV7-2 to TRBJ1-2; D is unresolved. V was trimmed by 5 bases and J by 8 bases, leaving 21 bases between them. This CDR3 region has 15 residues. From germline, CDR1 is SGHTA and CDR2 FQGNSA.

V gene TRBV6-6 combines with J gene TRBJ1-4; TRBD1 aligns across 7 bases. V dropped 0 bases and J dropped 6; count of bases not matched to a gene: 4. CDR3 size: 15 residues. Germline V gene data show CDR1 as MNHNY and CDR2 as SVGAGI (reference sequence). In DNA, the CDR3 is TGTGCCAGCAGTTACTCGAGACAGGGTCATGAAAAACTGTTTTTT. Translated, it gives CASSYSRQGHEKLFF.

With regard to this clone: Other DNA sequences from this sample encode an identical CDR3 as well. The rearrangement uses TRBV9 and TRBJ2-7, with D perhaps TRBD1 (6 bases). CDR3 length: 14 residues. The V gene's germline CDR1 is SGDLS and CDR2 YYNGEE. V gave up 4 bases and J gave up 1 base, with 12 bases separating them. CDR3 in DNA: TGTGCCAGCAGCCCACGGACAGTATCCTACGAGCAGTACTTC. Encoded protein: CASSPRTVSYEQYF.

V and J are TRBV4-1 and TRBJ2-7, with D maybe TRBD2 (5 bases). The V gene lost 2 bases and the J gene lost 2 bases, with 13 bases spanning the gap. CDR1 is MGHRA, CDR2 YSYEKL, per germline. The length of the CDR3 is 15 residues. This CDR3 is CASSQSTGIPYEQYF. CDR3 nucleotide sequence: TGCGCCAGCAGCCAATCGACGGGAATCCCCTACGAGCAGTACTTC.

Details on this clone: A read error may produce the germline difference seen at one junction end. V and J are TRBV2 and TRBJ1-1, with D perhaps matching TRBD1 (5 bases). Germline CDR1 reads SNHLY; CDR2 reads FYNNEI. The CDR3 has 14 amino acids. Here the CDR3 DNA reads TGTGGCAGCGGGGGGGTGAAGGGCGTTGGAGAAGCTTTCTTT. This gives the protein CGSGGVKGVGEAFF.